Below are 23 T cell receptor beta chains sequenced from a single sample in a study of blood T cell repertoires in COVID-19. Data came from immunoSEQ multiplex PCR; TCRdb stores just in-frame clones and leaves some out. The sample lists 100,000 to 150,000 clones, approximately 83% occurring once. Sequenced sample: peripheral blood. Every receptor here comes from a woman older than 75 with acute or convalescent COVID-19.

The V and J genes are TRBV2 and TRBJ1-2; 7 positions agree with TRBD1. The CDR3 has 12 residues. With V trimmed by 4 bases and J by 10 bases, 6 bases remained unmatched. The germline V gene has CDR1 SNHLY and CDR2 FYNNEI. Here the CDR3 reads CASSAQGGLYTF. CDR3 DNA sequence: TGTGCCAGCAGTGCCCAGGGGGGCCTCTACACCTTC.

CDR3 DNA: TGTGCCATCAGTGAGTCGAGACAGGGTGGGGATACGCAGTATTTT. It yields the protein CAISESRQGGDTQYF. The V and J genes are TRBV10-3 and TRBJ2-3, with 7 bases aligning to TRBD1. Losses at the gene ends were 0 bases for V and 6 bases for J; bases not matched to a gene: 6. The CDR3 is made up of 15 amino acids. Germline V gene data show CDR1 as ENHRY and CDR2 as SYGVKD.

In this sample, this clone turned up a few times. This chain connects TRBV4-1 to TRBJ1-2; possible D gene TRBD1, 5 bases. This CDR3 region has 14 residues. Looked up from germline, CDR1 is MGHRA and CDR2 is YSYEKL. V gave up 0 bases and J gave up 4 bases, with 9 bases separating them. The CDR3 region has the DNA TGCGCCAGCAGCCAAGAGAAGGGACTCTATGGCTACACCTTC. This encodes CASSQEKGLYGYTF.

The chain links TRBV10-3 to TRBJ2-5; TRBD1 aligns across 10 bases. The CDR3 totals 16 residues. Germline CDR1 and CDR2: ENHRY and SYGVKD. V lost 5 bases, J lost 2 bases, and 8 bases stayed unmatched. The CDR3 spells CAISPKPGQGQETQYF. The DNA of the CDR3 is TGTGCCATCAGTCCCAAACCGGGACAGGGGCAAGAGACCCAGTACTTC.

The gene calls are TRBV19 and TRBJ1-1; 7 bases agree with TRBD1. CDR3 length equals 15 residues. J lost 5 bases, V lost 7 bases, and 13 bases had no gene match. Germline-derived CDR1 and CDR2 are LNHDA and SQIVND (reference sequence). CDR3 DNA: TGTGCCAGTAATGGAGGGGGCAGTCGCCGGACTGAAGCTTTCTTT. It specifies CASNGGGSRRTEAFF.

This sequence joins TRBV28 and TRBJ1-2; tentatively, D is TRBD1 (6 bases). The CDR3 runs 13 residues. Germline CDR1 MDHEN, CDR2 SYDVKM. Trimming stripped 6 bases from V and 4 bases from J, with 12 bases between. This CDR3 is CASRNRDFYGYTF. The CDR3 bases are TGTGCCAGCAGGAACAGGGATTTCTATGGCTACACCTTC.

The J gene is TRBJ1-2, the V gene TRBV5-1; D is undetermined. Trimming took off 2 bases at V and 0 bases at J, with 8 bases between the two ends. The CDR3 has 14 amino acids. The germline CDR1 and CDR2 sequences are SGHRS and YFSETQ. The CDR3 DNA reads TGCGCCAGCAGCTTTTTAGAATCTAACTATGGCTACACCTTC. This codes for CASSFLESNYGYTF.

The chain couples TRBV19 to TRBJ1-2; D remains ambiguous. Germline V gene data show CDR1 as LNHDA and CDR2 as SQIVND (reference sequence). V lost 11 bases to trimming and J lost 2 bases, with 12 bases between them. The CDR3 contains 12 residues. CDR3 sequence: CASRRHNYGYTF. The DNA of the CDR3 is TGTGCCTCGAGGCGGCACAACTATGGCTACACCTTC.

V gene TRBV9 combines with J gene TRBJ1-6; a possible D gene is TRBD1 (6 bases). This CDR3 comprises 14 residues. CDR1 SGDLS and CDR2 YYNGEE come from the germline V gene. Trimming took 4 bases from V and 7 from J, leaving 12 bases between them. CDR3 amino acids: CASSSGQANSPLHF. The CDR3 bases are TGTGCCAGCAGCTCGGGACAAGCAAATTCACCCCTCCACTTT.

The chain carries TRBV15 and TRBJ2-5; D is uncertain. The V end lost 0 bases, the J end lost 2 bases, and 10 bases lay between the germline ends. The CDR3 totals 15 residues. Germline loops: CDR1 LNHNV, CDR2 YYDKDF (reference sequence). The CDR3 region has the DNA TGTGCCACCAGCAGAGATCGGTACAGTCAAGAGACCCAGTACTTC. Translating gives CATSRDRYSQETQYF.

The CDR3 nucleotides read TGCAGCGTTTCTGAACAGCTCCAGTATAGCAATCAGCCCCAGCATTTT. Translation: CSVSEQLQYSNQPQHF. The rearrangement links TRBV29-1 to TRBJ1-5; unclear D gene. This CDR3 region has 16 residues. The V end lost 5 bases, the J end lost 0 bases, and 17 bases lay between the germline ends. Germline-derived CDR1 and CDR2 are SQVTM and ANQGSEA.

The J gene is TRBJ2-3, the V gene TRBV6-5; 12 bases match TRBD1. V dropped 9 bases and J dropped 6; count of bases not matched to a gene: 7. The germline V gene has CDR1 MNHEY and CDR2 SVGAGI. This CDR3 comprises 14 residues. The CDR3 reads CASGGGQGADTQYF. In DNA form, the CDR3 reads TGTGCCAGTGGAGGGGGACAGGGGGCTGATACGCAGTATTTT.

The DNA for the CDR3 is TGCGCCAGCAGCCCTCAGGGTTCCAACACTGAAGCTTTCTTT. This gives the protein CASSPQGSNTEAFF. The rearrangement links TRBV5-1 to TRBJ1-1, with D maybe TRBD1 (5 bases). Germline V gene data show CDR1 as SGHRS and CDR2 as YFSETQ. Trimming cost V 4 bases and J 2 bases, with 12 bases left between them. The CDR3 extends over 14 amino acids.

The gene calls are TRBV29-1 and TRBJ1-1; D gene ambiguous. V was trimmed by 7 bases and J by 11 bases, leaving 14 bases between them. Germline V gives CDR1 SQVTM, CDR2 ANQGSEA. The CDR3 runs to 10 residues. In nucleotides, the CDR3 is TGCAGCGCCCTTGGGGAGGAGGCTTTCTTT. It yields the protein CSALGEEAFF.

The chain links TRBV24-1 to TRBJ1-2; D is unresolved. Germline V gene data show CDR1 as KGHDR and CDR2 as SFDVKD. The CDR3 runs 14 residues. Trimming took 3 bases from V and 4 from J, leaving 11 bases between them. CDR3 sequence reads: CATSDAGVSYGYTF. The CDR3 nucleotides are TGTGCCACCAGTGATGCCGGAGTCAGCTATGGCTACACCTTC.

The rearrangement joins TRBV2 to TRBJ1-6, with 8 bases lining up with TRBD1. V trimming: 11 bases; J trimming: 10 bases; junction bases outside the gene matches: 10. Germline V CDR1 and CDR2: SNHLY, FYNNEI. The CDR3 is made up of 13 amino acids. This chain's CDR3 is CAGTGQGNSPLHF. The CDR3 nucleotides are TGTGCCGGGACAGGACAGGGCAACTCACCCCTCCACTTT.

This clone was recorded a few times. The chain is built from TRBV20-1 and TRBJ2-3, with D perhaps TRBD1 (5 bases). This CDR3 is 15 amino acids long. The V and J ends lost 3 bases and 0 bases respectively, with 13 bases between them. In germline, CDR1 is DFQATT, CDR2 SNEGSKA (reference sequence). CDR3 region: CSASWGPLSTDTQYF. The CDR3 DNA reads TGCAGTGCTAGTTGGGGCCCCCTAAGCACAGATACGCAGTATTTT.

This clone appeared once. The J gene is TRBJ1-2, the V gene TRBV7-3, with TRBD1 matching 7 bases. CDR1 and CDR2 (germline): SGHTA, FQGTGA. J gave up 6 bases and V 4 bases, and 5 bases lay outside the gene matches. This CDR3 has 13 amino acids. The CDR3 coding sequence is TGTGCCAGCAGCTCTACAGGGGATCATGGCTACACCTTC. This translates into CASSSTGDHGYTF.

The V gene is TRBV9, the J gene TRBJ2-2; perhaps TRBD2 as D (7 bases). Germline loops: CDR1 SGDLS, CDR2 YYNGEE. Trimming cost V 4 bases and J 3 bases, with 16 bases left between them. This CDR3 comprises 16 residues. The CDR3 nucleotides read TGTGCCAGCAGCCCCAGAGGGGGGGACTACACCGGGGAGCTGTTTTTT. Translated, it gives CASSPRGGDYTGELFF.

The rearrangement links TRBV5-1 to TRBJ2-3, with D perhaps matching TRBD1 (6 bases). The CDR3 is 17 amino acids. Trimming shortened V by 0 bases and J by 4 bases, and 18 bases separated the two germline ends. Germline loops: CDR1 SGHRS, CDR2 YFSETQ. CDR3 region: CASSLGAGENIADTQYF. For the CDR3, the DNA is TGCGCCAGCAGCTTGGGGGCAGGGGAGAATATCGCAGATACGCAGTATTTT.

The chain has TRBV7-2 and TRBJ1-4; D is unresolved. Between the trimmed V and J ends, which lost 6 bases and 5 bases, there was a span of 7 bases. Per germline, CDR1 SGHTA and CDR2 FQGNSA. The CDR3 loop spans 12 amino acids. The chain's CDR3 is CASSGENEKLFF. The DNA for the CDR3 is TGTGCCAGCAGTGGGGAGAATGAAAAACTGTTTTTT. The whole variable domain, remainder taken from reference TRBV7-2 and TRBJ1-4, is GAGVSQSPSNKVTEKGKDVELRCDPISGHTALYWYRQSLGQGLEFLIYFQGNSAPDKSGLPSDRFSAERTGGSVSTLTIQRTQQEDSAVYLCASSGENEKLFFGSGTQLSVL.

The genes are TRBV12-3 or TRBV12-4 and TRBJ1-2; 8 bases are shared with TRBD1. V dropped 2 bases and J dropped 6; count of bases not matched to a gene: 2. The CDR3 totals 13 residues. The CDR3 sequence is CASSLQGAHGYTF. CDR3 sequence (DNA): TGTGCCAGCAGTTTACAGGGGGCGCATGGCTACACCTTC.

The J gene is TRBJ2-5, the V gene TRBV7-9; 10 bases are a match to TRBD2. This CDR3 region has 14 residues. With 6 bases clipped from V and 5 bases from J, the junction kept 6 bases outside the gene matches. Germline V lookup: CDR1 SEHNR, CDR2 FQNEAQ (reference sequence). The CDR3 sequence: CASRLAGLAETQYF. The CDR3 DNA follows: TGTGCCAGCAGACTAGCGGGGTTGGCGGAGACCCAGTACTTC.